Following are 3 T cell receptor beta chains from one sample sequenced in a study of a mutant IDH1 vaccine in newly diagnosed glioma (dated by TCRdb to the early 2020s). The meaning of the sample's time point label: week 47, end of study. Every vaccine dose consisted of 300 ug of a 20-mer mutant IDH1 peptide in Montanide, administered subcutaneously together with topical imiquimod. Their cognate antigens are unknown. Receptors were amplified or captured by the immunoSEQ multiplex PCR assay. The source is immuneACCESS, and TCRdb retained only in-frame sequences with V and J called. Part of the clones is not carried over; for the studies checked, unresolved V genes explain less than half of this, and the remainder is unexplained. The sample contains tens of thousands of clones, 65% of them found a single time. The top ten constitute 4.5% to 5.5% of the sample. This sample comprised peripheral blood mononuclear cells (PBMCs), obtained from a glioma patient whose treatment included an IDH1 peptide vaccine. Receptor source: a man aged 35 to 55 with glioma. Some clones in this sample may be carry-over from other donors' samples.

CDR3 region: CASSYGYMEVNYEQYF. CDR3 coding DNA: TGTGCCAGCAGCTATGGATATATGGAAGTTAACTACGAGCAGTACTTC. This chain connects TRBV5-4 to TRBJ2-7; D not certain. The CDR3 is made up of 16 amino acids. The germline V and J ends were trimmed by 3 bases and 3 bases, with 19 bases remaining between them. Germline loops: CDR1 SGHNT, CDR2 YYREEE (reference sequence).

The chain combines TRBV5-6 with TRBJ2-7; D is unresolved. Germline V gene lookup returns CDR1 SGHDT and CDR2 YYEEEE. V lost 0 bases and J lost 4, with 14 bases in between. The CDR3 extends over 15 amino acids. Written as DNA, the CDR3 is TGTGCCAGCAGCTTGGGTTGGGGAAATACTTACGAGCAGTACTTC. It is translated as CASSLGWGNTYEQYF.

The rearrangement joins TRBV5-1 to TRBJ1-4, with D perhaps matching TRBD1 (5 bases). The CDR3 has 15 amino acids. V dropped 6 bases and J dropped 0 bases, with 12 bases sitting between them. Germline assignment: CDR1 SGHRS and CDR2 YFSETQ. The CDR3 nucleotides are TGCGCCAGCACACCCGGGGGTGCAACTAATGAAAAACTGTTTTTT. Translating gives CASTPGGATNEKLFF.